Below, 30 T cell receptor beta chains from the same sample are listed, as sequenced in a study of blood T cell repertoires in COVID-19. The method was immunoSEQ multiplex PCR; TCRdb's version includes in-frame clones alone and lacks a portion of them. The profile shows about 89,000 clones, 87% of them singletons. Sequencing used peripheral blood. These receptors all come from a male donor with acute or convalescent COVID-19.

The chain is built from TRBV5-5 and TRBJ2-1; 7 bases match TRBD2. This CDR3 comprises 14 residues. Germline values: CDR1 SGHKS, CDR2 YYEKEE (reference sequence). The ends lost 0 bases at V and 9 bases at J; junction bases unmatched: 6. The CDR3 spells CASSLAGGLGEQFF. In DNA, the CDR3 is TGTGCCAGCAGCTTGGCCGGGGGGTTGGGTGAGCAGTTCTTC.

CDR3 coding DNA: TGCAGCGTTTCCGCGGGTGGGGGGATTGGTGAAGCTTTCTTT. Its protein product is CSVSAGGGIGEAFF. The chain combines TRBV29-1 with TRBJ1-1; TRBD1 is a possible D gene (5 bases). V lost 5 bases to trimming and J lost 7 bases, with 20 bases between them. Germline CDR1 SQVTM, CDR2 ANQGSEA. The CDR3 covers 14 residues.

J is TRBJ1-5 and V is TRBV6-6; unclear D gene. The V end lost 2 bases, the J end lost 4 bases, and 9 bases lay between the germline ends. CDR3 size: 14 residues. CDR1 is MNHNY and CDR2 is SVGAGI in the germline V gene (reference sequence). As DNA, the CDR3 is TGTGCCAGCAGTTACAAGGGAGGGAATCAGCCCCAGCATTTT. It specifies CASSYKGGNQPQHF.

This chain links TRBV5-4 with TRBJ2-2; TRBD2 matches 8 bases. The CDR3 sequence is 16 residues long. The V gene end was trimmed by 4 bases and the J gene end by 5 bases; junction bases not matched to a gene: 10. Looked up from germline, CDR1 is SGHNT and CDR2 is YYREEE (reference sequence). The CDR3 DNA follows: TGTGCCAGCAGCCCGCCCCCCCGGGGGGGGACCGGGGAGCTGTTTTTT. It codes for CASSPPPRGGTGELFF.

This chain uses TRBV19 with TRBJ2-5, with 8 positions matching TRBD1. V shed 3 bases and J 4 bases; nucleotides not matched to a gene: 10. In germline, CDR1 is LNHDA, CDR2 SQIVND (reference sequence). The CDR3 is 16 amino acids. The CDR3 region is CASSIRRTGFRETQYF. The DNA for the CDR3 is TGTGCCAGTAGTATCCGCCGGACAGGGTTCAGAGAGACCCAGTACTTC.

This chain joins TRBV4-2 and TRBJ1-2; maybe TRBD1 (5 bases). The CDR3 consists of 15 residues. The V end was cut by 4 bases, the J end by 5 bases, with 17 bases between. CDR1 is LGHNA and CDR2 is YNFKEQ in the germline V gene. The CDR3 region is CASSPGSGTPYGYTF. The CDR3 coding sequence is TGTGCCAGCAGCCCCGGGTCGGGGACTCCATATGGCTACACCTTC.

The J gene is TRBJ2-7, the V gene TRBV6-6; 8 bases are a match to TRBD1. CDR3 size: 13 residues. Germline loops: CDR1 MNHNY, CDR2 SVGAGI (reference sequence). Germline trimming cut 6 bases from V and 3 bases from J; bases unmatched to any gene: 4. The CDR3 sequence: CASSPGQDYEQYF. The CDR3 DNA reads TGTGCCAGCAGCCCGGGACAGGACTACGAGCAGTACTTC.

The rearrangement joins TRBV6-5 to TRBJ1-6; no clear D gene. Trimming cost V 2 bases and J 7 bases, with 6 bases left between them. The CDR3 length is 13 residues. The germline V gene encodes CDR1 MNHEY and CDR2 SVGAGI. CDR3 residues: CASSYPLNSPLHF. CDR3 nucleotides: TGTGCCAGCAGTTACCCCCTGAATTCACCCCTCCACTTT.

The V gene is TRBV11-2, the J gene TRBJ2-1; 13 nucleotides align to TRBD2. CDR1 and CDR2 (germline): SGHAT, FQNNGV. V dropped 5 bases and J dropped 2; count of bases not matched to a gene: 6. The CDR3 length is 17 residues. The CDR3 nucleotides read TGTGCCAGCAGCCCAACTAGCGGGGGGGCCGCCTACAATGAGCAGTTCTTC. Translating gives CASSPTSGGAAYNEQFF.

DNA of the CDR3: TGTGCCACCAGCAGAGCCACATCCCGGCGGGGGGTCCCATACGAGCAGTACTTC. It encodes CATSRATSRRGVPYEQYF. The V call is TRBV15, the J call TRBJ2-7; TRBD2 agrees at 8 bases. The CDR3 has 18 amino acids. The ends lost 1 base at V and 4 bases at J; junction bases unmatched: 15. CDR1 and CDR2 (germline): LNHNV, YYDKDF (reference sequence).

The genes are TRBV27 and TRBJ1-5; 7 nucleotides agree with TRBD1. V shed 2 bases, J shed 5 bases, and the junction held 6 bases outside the gene matches. The CDR3 totals 15 residues. Germline V CDR1 and CDR2: MNHEY, SMNVEV (reference sequence). CDR3 coding DNA: TGTGCCAGCAGTTTAAGGAGGGGGCGGGATCAGCCCCAGCATTTT. It yields the protein CASSLRRGRDQPQHF.

The chain recombines TRBV5-1 with TRBJ2-4; D is perhaps TRBD1 (6 bases). The ends were cut back, 4 bases at V and 0 bases at J, with 17 bases in the middle. CDR3 size: 17 residues. Per the germline V gene, CDR1 is SGHRS and CDR2 is YFSETQ. The CDR3 sequence is CASSRRQELIAKNIQYF. CDR3 DNA: TGCGCCAGCAGCAGAAGACAGGAACTTATAGCCAAAAACATTCAGTACTTC.

This chain uses TRBV3-1 (or the pseudogene TRBV3-2) with TRBJ2-3, with TRBD2 matching 13 bases. The CDR3 length is 15 residues. V was pared by 4 bases and J by 7 bases, with 5 bases of the junction left unmatched. Germline CDR1 reads LGHDT; CDR2 reads YNNKEL (reference sequence). CDR3 in DNA: TGTGCCAGCAGCCCGGGACTAGCGGGGCTGTATACGCAGTATTTT. Protein sequence: CASSPGLAGLYTQYF.

Regarding this clone: The sample holds other DNA sequences that translate to the same CDR3. The chain is built from TRBV18 and TRBJ1-1; no firm D call. The CDR3 has 13 residues. The V gene's germline CDR1 is KGHSH and CDR2 LQKENI. V lost 3 bases and J lost 1, with 6 bases in between. In DNA form, the CDR3 reads TGTGCCAGCTCACCTGGGCAGAACACTGAAGCTTTCTTT. Protein: CASSPGQNTEAFF. Full variable domain (outside the CDR3, taken from reference TRBV18 and TRBJ1-1): NAGVMQNPRHLVRRRGQEARLRCSPMKGHSHVYWYRQLPEEGLKFMVYLQKENIIDESGMPKERFSAEFPKEGPSILRIQQVVRGDSAAYFCASSPGQNTEAFFGQGTRLTVV.

This chain links TRBV18 with TRBJ2-3, with 8 bases identical to TRBD2. CDR1 and CDR2 from the germline V gene are KGHSH and LQKENI. Losses at the gene ends were 2 bases for V and 2 bases for J; bases not matched to a gene: 6. The CDR3 spans 16 residues. CDR3 in amino acids: CASSPVVAGLTDTQYF. DNA of the CDR3: TGTGCCAGCTCACCAGTGGTAGCGGGGCTCACAGATACGCAGTATTTT.

The rearrangement links TRBV10-3 to TRBJ1-2, with TRBD1 matching 10 bases. Germline V CDR1 and CDR2: ENHRY, SYGVKD. J was trimmed by 7 bases and V by 3 bases; bases with no gene match: 8. This CDR3 has 15 amino acids. CDR3 DNA sequence: TGTGCCATCAGTGAAGGGGTGACAGGGGGCTTTGGCTACACCTTC. This sequence encodes CAISEGVTGGFGYTF.

The chain employs TRBV5-6 and TRBJ1-1; 10 bases match TRBD1. The CDR3 runs 16 residues. The germline CDR1 and CDR2 sequences are SGHDT and YYEEEE. Trimming at V came to 3 bases and at J to 0 bases, leaving 5 bases not matched to a gene. The CDR3 DNA sequence: TGTGCCAGCAGCTCGACAGGGGGCTCTCTGAACACTGAAGCTTTCTTT. It specifies CASSSTGGSLNTEAFF.

The genes are TRBV7-2 and TRBJ2-2; tentative D call: TRBD1 (5 bases). Germline V gene lookup returns CDR1 SGHTA and CDR2 FQGNSA. This CDR3 spans 16 amino acids. V shed 4 bases and J shed 4 bases, with 16 bases lying between them. In nucleotides, the CDR3 is TGTGCCAGCAGCTCCCCAGTGCTAGGGGTCACCGGGGAGCTGTTTTTT. Its protein product is CASSSPVLGVTGELFF.

The chain joins TRBV27 to TRBJ1-5, with unresolved D. Germline assignment: CDR1 MNHEY and CDR2 SMNVEV (reference sequence). V lost 6 bases to trimming and J lost 2 bases, with 20 bases between them. CDR3 size: 17 residues. This CDR3 is CASSPFGRQSGNQPQHF. The CDR3 DNA is TGTGCCAGCAGCCCCTTCGGCAGGCAATCAGGCAATCAGCCCCAGCATTTT.

The count of this clone is one. The chain links TRBV9 to TRBJ1-1, with 8 bases fitting TRBD1. CDR3 length: 15 residues. After removal of 4 bases from V and 5 bases from J, the junction contained 10 bases not matched to a gene. The germline V gene encodes CDR1 SGDLS and CDR2 YYNGEE. CDR3 coding DNA: TGTGCCAGCAGCCCTTTCGGACAGGGTGGAACTGAAGCTTTCTTT. Amino acid sequence: CASSPFGQGGTEAFF.

V is TRBV9 and J is TRBJ2-1, with 9 bases identical to TRBD1. The junction had 8 bases not matched to a gene; V was cut back by 0 bases and J by 7 bases. Germline V gene sequence: CDR1 SGDLS, CDR2 YYNGEE. The CDR3 is made up of 16 amino acids. CDR3 in DNA: TGTGCCAGCAGCGTAGCTGGACAGGGGACCGTGAATGAGCAGTTCTTC. Its translation is CASSVAGQGTVNEQFF.

The V gene is TRBV7-6, the J gene TRBJ2-3, with D unclear. CDR1 and CDR2 (germline): SGHVS, FNYEAQ. The CDR3 totals 11 residues. V dropped 3 bases and J dropped 6 bases, with 4 bases sitting between them. The CDR3, as DNA: TGTGCCAGCAGCTTGGAGGATACGCAGTATTTT. This gives the protein CASSLEDTQYF.

This chain joins TRBV13 and TRBJ2-7; 8 bases agree with TRBD1. Germline V CDR1 and CDR2: PRHDT, FYEKMQ (reference sequence). The trim removed 5 bases at V and 2 bases at J, leaving 5 bases unmatched. CDR3 length: 14 amino acids. The CDR3 loop reads CASSRTGPTYEQYF. In DNA, the CDR3 is TGTGCCAGCAGCCGGACAGGGCCTACCTACGAGCAGTACTTC.

This clone showed up just once. V and J are TRBV15 and TRBJ1-1, with D perhaps matching TRBD1 (5 bases). The germline V gene has CDR1 LNHNV and CDR2 YYDKDF (reference sequence). Deletions cut 0 bases from V and 4 bases from J, with 18 bases between. This CDR3 region has 17 residues. The CDR3 DNA follows: TGTGCCACCAGCAGAGAGTGGGCAGGGAATGGTGGCACTGAAGCTTTCTTT. Encoded protein: CATSREWAGNGGTEAFF.

The V and J genes are TRBV2 and TRBJ1-5; D remains unclear. The length of the CDR3 is 17 residues. CDR1 and CDR2 (germline): SNHLY, FYNNEI. Trimming removed 4 bases from V and 5 bases from J, with 21 bases in between. CDR3 loop: CASSVGRGIFLDQPQHF. The CDR3 DNA sequence: TGTGCCAGCAGTGTCGGAAGAGGGATTTTTCTCGATCAGCCCCAGCATTTT.

The CDR3 coding sequence is TGTGCCAGCAGTAAGACATATTCCTACGAGCAGTACTTC. Translation: CASSKTYSYEQYF. The chain is built from TRBV6-5 and TRBJ2-7; D is uncertain. Germline V gene sequence: CDR1 MNHEY, CDR2 SVGAGI. The CDR3 extends over 13 amino acids. V gave up 5 bases and J gave up 1 base, with 9 bases separating them.

This sequence joins TRBV19 and TRBJ1-1; 11 bases are a match to TRBD1. Trimming took 6 bases from V and 3 from J; bases not matched to a gene: 6. The CDR3 runs to 15 residues. CDR1 is LNHDA, CDR2 SQIVND, per germline (reference sequence). CDR3 DNA: TGTGCCAGTAGGAGAGCGGGACAGGGGGACACTGAAGCTTTCTTT. Protein sequence: CASRRAGQGDTEAFF. Full variable domain (outside the CDR3, taken from reference TRBV19 and TRBJ1-1): DGGITQSPKYLFRKEGQNVTLSCEQNLNHDAMYWYRQDPGQGLRLIYYSQIVNDFQKGDIAEGYSVSREKKESFPLTVTSAQKNPTAFYLCASRRAGQGDTEAFFGQGTRLTVV.

The count of this clone is one. This sequence joins TRBV5-1 and TRBJ1-1; 7 bases line up with TRBD1. The V and J ends lost 2 bases and 4 bases, in that order; junction bases with no gene match: 8. The CDR3 has 15 residues. Germline CDR1 is SGHRS and CDR2 is YFSETQ. The CDR3 DNA follows: TGCGCCAGCAGCTTCTCAGGGGGTGAAGGCACTGAAGCTTTCTTT. This encodes CASSFSGGEGTEAFF.

For this clone: The sample holds other DNA sequences that translate to the same CDR3. The chain recombines TRBV30 with TRBJ1-1; a weak D match, TRBD1 (5 bases). This CDR3 has 13 residues. Trimming cost V 0 bases and J 5 bases, with 10 bases left between them. Germline CDR1 and CDR2: GTSNPN and SVGIG (reference sequence). As DNA, the CDR3 is TGTGCCTGGAGTGTACTGGGGGGGACTGAAGCTTTCTTT. Its translation is CAWSVLGGTEAFF.

The chain employs TRBV3-1 (or the pseudogene TRBV3-2) and TRBJ2-3, with a tentative D call TRBD2 (6 bases). The CDR3 contains 17 residues. Deletions cut 2 bases from V and 0 bases from J, with 15 bases between. The germline V gene has CDR1 LGHDT and CDR2 YNNKEL (reference sequence). CDR3 sequence (DNA): TGTGCCAGCAGCCAAAGAACAGCTAGCGATAGCACAGATACGCAGTATTTT. As protein: CASSQRTASDSTDTQYF.